Presented here are 16 T cell receptor beta chains from one specimen sequenced in a study of cytotoxic CD8 clonotypes in ibrutinib-treated CLL. The repertoire was sequenced with immunoSEQ multiplex PCR; TCRdb's copy has only in-frame clones and lacks some. The repertoire holds roughly 110,000 clones, with roughly 60% as singletons. This sample comprised PBMCs, obtained after 24 months of ibrutinib treatment. All receptors derive from a human donor with chronic lymphocytic leukemia.

The chain links TRBV9 to TRBJ2-7, with TRBD2 matching over 9 bases. Germline-derived CDR1 and CDR2 are SGDLS and YYNGEE. CDR3 length: 15 residues. Trimming at V came to 0 bases and at J to 4 bases, leaving 5 bases not matched to a gene. The CDR3 region has the DNA TGTGCCAGCAGCGTAGACGCGGGGGGGACTTACGAGCAGTACTTC. Protein product: CASSVDAGGTYEQYF.

The rearrangement links TRBV4-1 to TRBJ2-7, with D possibly matching TRBD2 (5 bases). The germline gives CDR1 MGHRA, CDR2 YSYEKL. CDR3 length: 12 residues. V was trimmed by 1 base and J by 7 bases, leaving 8 bases between them. CDR3 amino acids: CASSQGTGEQYF. CDR3 nucleotide sequence: TGCGCCAGCAGCCAAGGAACGGGAGAGCAGTACTTC.

The rearrangement uses TRBV30 and TRBJ2-1; tentative D call: TRBD1 (5 bases). Germline-derived CDR1 and CDR2 are GTSNPN and SVGIG (reference sequence). This CDR3 region has 12 residues. Trimming removed 2 bases from V and 10 bases from J, with 12 bases in between. CDR3 residues: CAWSLLGAEQFF. The DNA for the CDR3 is TGTGCCTGGAGTCTGCTAGGGGCAGAGCAGTTCTTC.

This clone was picked up a small number of times. The chain carries TRBV6-4 and TRBJ2-3; D gene ambiguous. V lost 4 bases and J 4 bases, leaving 15 bases between the germline ends. CDR1 is MRHNA, CDR2 SNTAGT, per germline. The CDR3 consists of 15 residues. The CDR3 region has the DNA TGTGCCAGCAGTGCCCTCCTAGGCCCCTCAGATACGCAGTATTTT. It yields the protein CASSALLGPSDTQYF.

This chain joins TRBV11-3 and TRBJ2-1; 10 bases are shared with TRBD1. Germline loops: CDR1 SGHNT, CDR2 YENEEA. This CDR3 comprises 17 residues. J lost 3 bases, V lost 2 bases, and 7 bases had no gene match. The CDR3 here is CASSLLSGTGVYNEQFF. The DNA of the CDR3 is TGTGCCAGCAGCTTATTAAGCGGGACAGGGGTCTACAATGAGCAGTTCTTC.

This clone was seen only a few times. The rearrangement joins TRBV19 to TRBJ1-5; D gene uncertain. CDR3 size: 14 residues. V was clipped by 7 bases and J by 5 bases, with 15 bases between them. Germline V gene lookup returns CDR1 LNHDA and CDR2 SQIVND (reference sequence). This CDR3 is CASTPTSLDQPQHF. The CDR3 DNA reads as TGTGCCAGTACCCCCACGTCCCTGGATCAGCCCCAGCATTTT.

V usage is TRBV5-4 and J usage is TRBJ2-7, with 13 bases aligning to TRBD2. CDR1 is SGHNT, CDR2 YYREEE, per germline (reference sequence). V shed 4 bases, J shed 4 bases, and the junction held 5 bases outside the gene matches. CDR3 size: 15 residues. CDR3 protein: CASSPGTSGDYEQYF. The CDR3 nucleotides read TGTGCCAGCAGCCCCGGGACTAGCGGGGATTACGAGCAGTACTTC.

This clone came up a few times. The rearrangement uses TRBV5-1 and TRBJ1-1; D ambiguous. The CDR3 sequence is 13 residues long. Trimming removed 2 bases at V and 1 base at J, with 6 bases between. Germline V CDR1 and CDR2: SGHRS, YFSETQ. The CDR3 spells CASSFNANTEAFF. CDR3 DNA sequence: TGCGCCAGCAGCTTTAACGCGAACACTGAAGCTTTCTTT.

This clone is a singleton in its sample. The rearrangement joins TRBV30 to TRBJ2-5, with D tentatively TRBD1 or TRBD2 (7 bases each). Trimming shortened V by 5 bases and J by 6 bases, and 13 bases separated the two germline ends. The CDR3 is 12 residues long. In germline, CDR1 is GTSNPN, CDR2 SVGIG (reference sequence). As DNA, the CDR3 is TGTGCCTGGCGGGGGAGGGGGCAGACCCAGTACTTC. Protein product: CAWRGRGQTQYF.

V and J are TRBV9 and TRBJ2-5; D is ambiguous. V dropped 4 bases and J dropped 4 bases, with 14 bases sitting between them. The CDR3 runs to 14 residues. From germline, CDR1 is SGDLS and CDR2 YYNGEE. CDR3 sequence (DNA): TGTGCCAGCAGCCCCTCATGGACGGGAGAGACCCAGTACTTC. It is translated as CASSPSWTGETQYF.

The gene calls are TRBV15 and TRBJ2-3; TRBD2 might be the D (7 bases). Germline V gene lookup returns CDR1 LNHNV and CDR2 YYDKDF (reference sequence). CDR3 length equals 17 residues. V was clipped by 0 bases and J by 4 bases, with 17 bases between them. The CDR3 reads CATSRDRGASRADTQYF. In DNA, the CDR3 is TGTGCCACCAGCAGAGATCGGGGGGCCTCCCGGGCAGATACGCAGTATTTT.

The chain combines TRBV15 with TRBJ2-5; a weak D match, TRBD2 (5 bases). This CDR3 contains 14 residues. Looked up from germline, CDR1 is LNHNV and CDR2 is YYDKDF (reference sequence). V lost 6 bases and J 1 base, leaving 12 bases between the germline ends. CDR3 in amino acids: CATSFTGIQETQYF. The CDR3 nucleotides are TGTGCCACCAGTTTCACGGGGATCCAAGAGACCCAGTACTTC.

This chain links TRBV28 with TRBJ2-2; 7 bases agree with TRBD1. The germline CDR1 and CDR2 sequences are MDHEN and SYDVKM. V lost 11 bases, J lost 1 base, and 4 bases stayed unmatched. The length of the CDR3 is 13 residues. The CDR3 coding sequence is TGTGCCGTTAGACAGGGGAACACCGGGGAGCTGTTTTTT. Translating it yields CAVRQGNTGELFF. Supplemented by reference TRBV28 and TRBJ2-2, the full variable domain reads DVKVTQSSRYLVKRTGEKVFLECVQDMDHENMFWYRQDPGLGLRLIYFSYDVKMKEKGDIPEGYSVSREKKERFSLILESASTNQTSMYLCAVRQGNTGELFFGEGSRLTVL.

The chain joins TRBV5-4 to TRBJ2-7; 7 bases line up with TRBD1. The CDR3 runs to 14 residues. Germline V gene data show CDR1 as SGHNT and CDR2 as YYREEE (reference sequence). V dropped 5 bases and J dropped 1; count of bases not matched to a gene: 6. Here the CDR3 reads CASRNDRDSYEQYF. CDR3 DNA sequence: TGTGCCAGCAGGAATGACAGGGATTCCTACGAGCAGTACTTC.

The chain has TRBV6-5 and TRBJ1-1; 9 positions agree with TRBD1. CDR1 MNHEY and CDR2 SVGAGI come from the germline V gene. This CDR3 is built from 15 residues. V trimming: 5 bases; J trimming: 2 bases; junction bases outside the gene matches: 6. Here the CDR3 reads CASSKDRGFNTEAFF. CDR3 DNA sequence: TGTGCCAGCAGTAAGGACAGGGGATTTAACACTGAAGCTTTCTTT.

This clone was observed once. The chain links TRBV5-8 to TRBJ1-2; D gene ambiguous. Germline CDR1 is SGHTS and CDR2 is YDEGEE. The germline V and J ends were trimmed by 7 bases and 7 bases, with 11 bases remaining between them. The CDR3 contains 11 residues. The CDR3 region is CASGLGSGYTF. The DNA for the CDR3 is TGTGCCAGCGGTCTAGGATCTGGCTACACCTTC. The variable domain in full, completed from reference TRBV5-8 and TRBJ1-2, reads EAGVTQSPTHLIKTRGQQATLRCSPISGHTSVYWYQQALGLGLQFLLWYDEGEERNRGNFPPRFSGRQFPNYSSELNVNALELEDSALYLCASGLGSGYTFGSGTRLTVV.